Below are 17 T cell receptor beta chains sequenced from a single sample in a study of shared clonotypes between healthy human individuals. Repertoires were generated with immunoSEQ multiplex PCR, while TCRdb's copy carries only in-frame clones and drops some. Here the sample spans about 2 million clones, about 95% being singletons. Sequencing was performed on naive CD4+ T cells sorted from blood. Subset denoted: CD45RA+ positively selected. These receptor sequences come from a man aged 18 to 29 in good health.

This chain connects TRBV7-2 to TRBJ2-7, with 12 bases lining up with TRBD2. V trimming: 1 base; J trimming: 4 bases; junction bases outside the gene matches: 5. CDR1 and CDR2 (germline): SGHTA, FQGNSA. This CDR3 region has 16 residues. The CDR3 is CASSLGLAGVGYEQYF. CDR3 nucleotides: TGTGCCAGCAGCTTAGGACTAGCGGGAGTCGGTTACGAGCAGTACTTC. The full variable domain, completed using reference TRBV7-2 and TRBJ2-7, is GAGVSQSPSNKVTEKGKDVELRCDPISGHTALYWYRQSLGQGLEFLIYFQGNSAPDKSGLPSDRFSAERTGGSVSTLTIQRTQQEDSAVYLCASSLGLAGVGYEQYFGPGTRLTVT.

In its sample, this clone was seen once. The same CDR3 also results from other DNA sequences found in this sample. V gene TRBV5-1 combines with J gene TRBJ2-7; 7 bases align to TRBD1. The V gene end was trimmed by 0 bases and the J gene end by 2 bases; junction bases not matched to a gene: 5. The CDR3 spans 15 residues. The germline CDR1 and CDR2 sequences are SGHRS and YFSETQ. The DNA of the CDR3 is TGCGCCAGCAGCTTGGGGGGGACAGCGACCTACGAGCAGTACTTC. This encodes CASSLGGTATYEQYF.

V gene TRBV2 combines with J gene TRBJ2-7; TRBD2 agrees at 8 bases. With 5 bases clipped from V and 6 bases from J, the junction kept 6 bases outside the gene matches. CDR1 and CDR2 (germline): SNHLY, FYNNEI. The length of the CDR3 is 13 residues. The CDR3 DNA reads as TGTGCCAGCAGTCCGGGACTAGTTGGCGAGCAGTACTTC. Translated, it gives CASSPGLVGEQYF.

This clone was found a few times. The chain carries TRBV12-5 and TRBJ1-6; no clear D. V lost 7 bases and J lost 5, with 9 bases in between. Germline loops: CDR1 LGHNT, CDR2 FRNRAP. This CDR3 comprises 13 residues. The CDR3 bases are TGTGCTAGTGTCGGGCCCAATAATTCACCCCTCCACTTT. Its translation is CASVGPNNSPLHF.

As to this clone: Other DNA sequences in the sample encode the same CDR3. This rearrangement joins TRBV18 to TRBJ2-7; TRBD1 might be the D (5 bases). Germline V gene lookup returns CDR1 KGHSH and CDR2 LQKENI. The CDR3 has 12 amino acids. Deletions cut 4 bases from V and 3 bases from J, with 7 bases between. The CDR3 nucleotides read TGTGCCAGCTCACAAACAGGCTACGAGCAGTACTTC. Protein sequence: CASSQTGYEQYF.

This clone was seen a single time. The chain uses TRBV29-1 and TRBJ2-7; D may be TRBD1 (5 bases). The CDR3 has 13 residues. Trimming pared 4 bases from V and 1 base from J, leaving 11 bases between. The V gene's germline CDR1 is SQVTM and CDR2 ANQGSEA. The CDR3: CSVVVTGSYEQYF. CDR3 coding DNA: TGCAGCGTTGTGGTAACAGGTTCCTACGAGCAGTACTTC.

The V call is TRBV7-6, the J call TRBJ1-1; D is perhaps TRBD1 (5 bases). Trimming stripped 4 bases from V and 4 bases from J, with 16 bases between. The CDR3 has 15 amino acids. Germline V gene sequence: CDR1 SGHVS, CDR2 FNYEAQ. The CDR3 reads CASSSGQPRATEAFF. The CDR3 DNA reads TGTGCCAGCAGCTCCGGGCAGCCCAGGGCCACTGAAGCTTTCTTT.

This rearrangement joins TRBV18 to TRBJ2-5, with 7 positions matching TRBD2. CDR1 KGHSH and CDR2 LQKENI come from the germline V gene. Trimming cost V 3 bases and J 4 bases; bases outside gene matches: 8. This CDR3 region has 15 residues. The CDR3 DNA reads as TGTGCCAGCTCACCCCGCCGAGGGAGGGGAGAGACCCAGTACTTC. Amino acid sequence: CASSPRRGRGETQYF.

A remark on this clone: A much bigger clone sits one base away, suggesting this may be a read error. Other DNA sequences in this specimen translate into the identical CDR3. The chain has TRBV2 and TRBJ1-1; D remains ambiguous. Germline V CDR1 and CDR2: SNHLY, FYNNEI. V lost 1 base and J 0 bases, leaving 3 bases between the germline ends. CDR3 length: 13 amino acids. CDR3 bases: TGTGCCAGCAGTGAAGAGGTGAACACTGAAGCTTTCTTT. The encoded protein is CASSEEVNTEAFF. Complete variable domain (other parts from reference TRBV2 and TRBJ1-1): EPEVTQTPSHQVTQMGQEVILRCVPISNHLYFYWYRQILGQKVEFLVSFYNNEISEKSEIFDDQFSVERPDGSNFTLKIRSTKLEDSAMYFCASSEEVNTEAFFGQGTRLTVV.

This chain joins TRBV5-6 and TRBJ1-6; TRBD1 matches at 7 bases. V trimming: 3 bases; J trimming: 4 bases; junction bases outside the gene matches: 7. CDR1 is SGHDT, CDR2 YYEEEE, per germline. The CDR3 consists of 16 residues. Written as DNA, the CDR3 is TGTGCCAGCAGCTACGCCGGGACAGCGTATAATTCACCCCTCCACTTT. Amino acids: CASSYAGTAYNSPLHF.

V usage is TRBV2 and J usage is TRBJ1-4, with TRBD1 matching over 8 bases. Germline assignment: CDR1 SNHLY and CDR2 FYNNEI. The V segment lost 6 bases and the J segment 3 bases; nucleotides outside the gene matches: 12. This CDR3 region has 17 residues. The CDR3: CASRSAGGAGANEKLFF. The CDR3 region has the DNA TGTGCCAGCAGGTCGGCAGGGGGCGCGGGGGCTAATGAAAAACTGTTTTTT.

This chain joins TRBV6-5 and TRBJ2-7; weak D call: TRBD1 (6 bases). Germline CDR1 reads MNHEY; CDR2 reads SVGAGI. Trimming pared 8 bases from V and 8 bases from J, leaving 22 bases between. The CDR3 is 14 amino acids. The CDR3 spells CASPLFRGSPKQYF. CDR3 coding DNA: TGTGCCAGCCCTTTATTTAGGGGGTCACCTAAGCAGTACTTC.

Concerning this clone itself: At one of its ends the junction is not consistent with the germline gene, which may arise from a read error. This sequence joins TRBV7-7 and TRBJ1-4; D is unresolved. The germline V gene has CDR1 SSHAT and CDR2 FNYEAQ (reference sequence). The CDR3 is 13 residues long. CDR3 in amino acids: CASSSYLGAKLFF. For the CDR3, the DNA is TGTGCTAGCAGCTCCTACTTAGGAGCAAAACTGTTTTTT. Filled out from reference TRBV7-7 and TRBJ1-4, the complete variable domain reads GAGVSQSPRYKVTKRGQDVTLRCDPISSHATLYWYQQALGQGPEFLTYFNYEAQPDKSGLPSDRFSAERPEGSISTLTIQRTEQRDSAMYRCASSSYLGAKLFFGSGTQLSVL.

Remarks on this clone: Other DNA sequences in the same sample also yield this CDR3. CDR3 loop: CASSEAGSYGYTF. CDR3 nucleotides: TGTGCCAGCAGTGAAGCTGGGTCCTATGGCTACACCTTC. V gene TRBV6-1 combines with J gene TRBJ1-2; the D is unclear. The CDR3 sequence is 13 residues long. CDR1 and CDR2 (germline): MNHNS, SASEGT. V shed 0 bases and J shed 4 bases, with 6 bases lying between them.

CDR3 in amino acids: CASSVVPGSGNTIYF. The CDR3 coding sequence is TGTGCCAGCAGCGTAGTCCCGGGATCTGGAAACACCATATATTTT. The chain uses TRBV9 and TRBJ1-3; no reliable D call. The CDR3 contains 15 residues. The V gene lost 0 bases and the J gene lost 1 base, with 8 bases spanning the gap. From germline, CDR1 is SGDLS and CDR2 YYNGEE.

This chain joins TRBV6-5 and TRBJ2-3; 10 nucleotides match TRBD2. J lost 5 bases, V lost 7 bases, and 9 bases had no gene match. The CDR3 runs to 15 residues. The V gene's germline CDR1 is MNHEY and CDR2 SVGAGI. Written as DNA, the CDR3 is TGTGCCAGCACCTTAAGCGGGAGGGCCCAAGATACGCAGTATTTT. Protein product: CASTLSGRAQDTQYF.

The chain links TRBV18 to TRBJ2-1; tentatively, D is TRBD2 (8 bases). The germline V gene has CDR1 KGHSH and CDR2 LQKENI. The V end was cut by 4 bases, the J end by 7 bases, with 26 bases between. CDR3 size: 18 residues. DNA of the CDR3: TGTGCCAGCTCACAGAATACAGGGGCCGGGAGGGCCCTAAATGAGCAGTTCTTC. It yields the protein CASSQNTGAGRALNEQFF.